What follows are 30 T cell receptor beta chains derived from one specimen sequenced in a study of Ad26.COV2.S vaccination and SARS-CoV-2 variants (dated by TCRdb to the early 2020s). The meaning of the sample's treatment or condition label: some 20 received Ad26.COV2.S at low or high dose, single or two shots; several received placebo; per-sample allocation not given. For vaccine and placebo recipients, repertoires were sequenced using samples collected on day 63 after the first injection. Receptor libraries were prepared by the immunoSEQ multiplex PCR assay. The immuneACCESS repertoire file appears here via TCRdb, limited to in-frame rearrangements. These files lack a portion of the clones; in checked studies, under half of the deficit traces to unresolved V genes, and the cause of the others is not known. The sample profile shows almost 400,000 clones; approximately 89% of them were found once. The ten largest make up approximately 1.9% of the sample.

The sample consisted of peripheral blood, taken in a trial of Ad26.COV2.S vaccine versus placebo. These TCRs come from a person aged 18 to 65 who received the Ad26.COV2.S COVID-19 vaccine or a placebo.

J is TRBJ1-2 and V is TRBV7-9; 8 positions agree with TRBD1. The trim removed 6 bases at V and 5 bases at J, leaving 11 bases unmatched. The germline V gene encodes CDR1 SEHNR and CDR2 FQNEAQ (reference sequence). The CDR3 is 15 residues long. CDR3 sequence (DNA): TGTGCCAGCAGTCGCTCGGACAGGGTACTGTATGGCTACACCTTC. Amino acid sequence: CASSRSDRVLYGYTF.

This clone was counted between two and nine times. The chain employs TRBV7-2 and TRBJ2-2; no clear D. This CDR3 has 14 residues. Germline loops: CDR1 SGHTA, CDR2 FQGNSA. Trimming removed 5 bases at V and 4 bases at J, with 11 bases between. In nucleotides, the CDR3 is TGTGCCAGCAGCCCTTACGCGGCCACCGGGGAGCTGTTTTTT. This codes for CASSPYAATGELFF.

This rearrangement joins TRBV6-4 to TRBJ2-1; TRBD2 is a possible D gene (7 bases). This CDR3 contains 13 residues. The germline V gene encodes CDR1 MRHNA and CDR2 SNTAGT. Trimming shortened V by 5 bases and J by 9 bases, and 14 bases separated the two germline ends. DNA of the CDR3: TGTGCCAGCAGTCGGGGCGGGGGCCGTGAGCAGTTCTTC. This gives the protein CASSRGGGREQFF.

CDR3 protein: CASSSWTGGGYEQYF. CDR3 in DNA: TGTGCCAGCAGCTCGTGGACAGGGGGCGGGTACGAGCAGTACTTC. The V and J genes are TRBV11-3 and TRBJ2-7, with TRBD1 identical over 11 bases. The CDR3 consists of 15 residues. Germline CDR1 SGHNT, CDR2 YENEEA. The trim removed 4 bases at V and 4 bases at J, leaving 6 bases unmatched.

This clone has more than one count but fewer than ten. V and J are TRBV4-2 and TRBJ1-2; TRBD1 aligns across 9 bases. Germline-derived CDR1 and CDR2 are LGHNA and YNFKEQ. Trimming cost V 1 base and J 7 bases; bases outside gene matches: 4. This CDR3 spans 14 amino acids. This CDR3 is CASSQGGTGFGYTF. CDR3 nucleotide sequence: TGTGCCAGCAGCCAAGGGGGGACAGGGTTTGGCTACACCTTC.

CDR3 coding DNA: TGCGCCAGCAGCTTGGAACACTCGTCCGAGCAGTACTTC. The encoded protein is CASSLEHSSEQYF. The chain couples TRBV5-1 to TRBJ2-7; no clear D. The CDR3 is 13 residues long. The V and J ends lost 0 bases and 6 bases respectively, with 10 bases between them. CDR1 and CDR2 (germline): SGHRS, YFSETQ. Looking up the rest from reference TRBV5-1 and TRBJ2-7 gives the full variable domain: KAGVTQTPRYLIKTRGQQVTLSCSPISGHRSVSWYQQTPGQGLQFLFEYFSETQRNKGNFPGRFSGRQFSNSRSEMNVSTLELGDSALYLCASSLEHSSEQYFGPGTRLTVT.

The CDR3 region has the DNA TGTGCCAGTAGTATAGATCGACTAGCGGGAGTCGACGAGCAGTACTTC. Its protein is CASSIDRLAGVDEQYF. The rearrangement joins TRBV19 to TRBJ2-7; 12 positions agree with TRBD2. With 0 bases clipped from V and 5 bases from J, the junction kept 5 bases outside the gene matches. There are 16 residues in the CDR3. Germline loops: CDR1 LNHDA, CDR2 SQIVND (reference sequence).

This clone was counted a single time. The rearrangement links TRBV5-6 to TRBJ2-2; D not resolved. Germline V gene lookup returns CDR1 SGHDT and CDR2 YYEEEE. V was pared by 1 base and J by 1 base, with 5 bases between. CDR3 size: 14 residues. The CDR3 loop is CASSLTVNTGELFF. The CDR3 bases are TGTGCCAGCAGCTTGACAGTGAACACCGGGGAGCTGTTTTTT.

The rearrangement links TRBV29-1 to TRBJ1-1, with a weak D call TRBD1 (6 bases). Germline CDR1 SQVTM, CDR2 ANQGSEA. CDR3 size: 10 residues. V was pared by 4 bases and J by 10 bases, with 10 bases between. The CDR3 spells CSVGGQGAFF. CDR3 nucleotides: TGCAGCGTTGGGGGACAAGGAGCTTTCTTT.

J is TRBJ2-1 and V is TRBV3-1 (or the pseudogene TRBV3-2); D is perhaps TRBD1 or TRBD2 (6 bases each). Germline CDR1 and CDR2: LGHDT and YNNKEL (reference sequence). Deletions cut 4 bases from V and 11 bases from J, with 21 bases between. CDR3 length: 15 amino acids. The CDR3 bases are TGTGCCAGCAGCCCCGAGGCCAGTTTGGGGGGCCAGCAGTTCTTC. Its translation is CASSPEASLGGQQFF.

The CDR3 DNA sequence: TGTGCCAGCAGCCCTTTCCTAGCGGGAACGGGAGATACGCAGTATTTT. It codes for CASSPFLAGTGDTQYF. The chain recombines TRBV6-2 or TRBV6-3 with TRBJ2-3, with TRBD2 identical over 9 bases. The CDR3 runs to 16 residues. CDR1 MNHEY and CDR2 SVGEGT come from the germline V gene. The V and J ends lost 6 bases and 5 bases, in that order; junction bases with no gene match: 12.

This chain joins TRBV11-2 and TRBJ2-1, with 9 positions matching TRBD2. The CDR3 runs 16 residues. Trimming at V came to 3 bases and at J to 4 bases, leaving 7 bases not matched to a gene. Germline V gives CDR1 SGHAT, CDR2 FQNNGV. The CDR3 coding sequence is TGTGCCAGCAGCTTCGTCACTAGCGGGCGTTACAATGAGCAGTTCTTC. This gives the protein CASSFVTSGRYNEQFF.

V is TRBV5-1 and J is TRBJ2-3, with D uncertain. The V end lost 3 bases, the J end lost 2 bases, and 10 bases lay between the germline ends. The CDR3 loop spans 14 amino acids. Germline V CDR1 and CDR2: SGHRS, YFSETQ. Written as DNA, the CDR3 is TGCGCCAGCAGCTCTTCCCAAATCACAGATACGCAGTATTTT. Protein product: CASSSSQITDTQYF.

The gene calls are TRBV20-1 and TRBJ1-2; D gene ambiguous. Germline V lookup: CDR1 DFQATT, CDR2 SNEGSKA (reference sequence). The CDR3 loop spans 11 amino acids. Trimming took off 3 bases at V and 0 bases at J, with 2 bases between the two ends. The CDR3: CSASSNYGYTF. DNA for the CDR3: TGCAGTGCTAGCTCTAACTATGGCTACACCTTC.

This clone has only one observation. The V call is TRBV9, the J call TRBJ2-3; 7 nucleotides align to TRBD2. CDR1 and CDR2 (germline): SGDLS, YYNGEE. The junction had 3 bases not matched to a gene; V was cut back by 0 bases and J by 5 bases. This CDR3 contains 14 residues. The CDR3 DNA is TGTGCCAGCAGCGTAGCAGGGAGGGTAGATACGCAGTATTTT. Protein sequence: CASSVAGRVDTQYF.

The CDR3 spells CASSPQGGGQPQHF. The DNA of the CDR3 is TGTGCCAGCAGTCCTCAGGGGGGGGGCCAGCCCCAGCATTTT. The chain recombines TRBV27 with TRBJ1-5, with TRBD1 matching 7 bases. Per the germline V gene, CDR1 is MNHEY and CDR2 is SMNVEV (reference sequence). The CDR3 is made up of 14 amino acids. V was pared by 5 bases and J by 7 bases, with 8 bases of the junction left unmatched.

This chain connects TRBV5-6 to TRBJ2-3; the D is unclear. The CDR3 is made up of 15 amino acids. CDR1 is SGHDT and CDR2 is YYEEEE in the germline V gene. The germline V and J ends were trimmed by 4 bases and 6 bases, with 18 bases remaining between them. CDR3 bases: TGTGCCAGCAGCCCTCAGAGCCTTGCTTTGGATACGCAGTATTTT. Its protein is CASSPQSLALDTQYF.

This chain connects TRBV3-1 (or the pseudogene TRBV3-2) to TRBJ1-1, with D uncertain. The germline V gene encodes CDR1 LGHDT and CDR2 YNNKEL (reference sequence). Trimming removed 4 bases from V and 1 base from J, with 10 bases in between. There are 14 residues in the CDR3. The CDR3 nucleotides are TGTGCCAGCAGCCCCGTGGGCCCGAACACTGAAGCTTTCTTT. Encoded protein: CASSPVGPNTEAFF.

The chain joins TRBV25-1 to TRBJ1-5; 11 bases map to TRBD1. Germline assignment: CDR1 MGHDK and CDR2 SYGVNS. V was clipped by 8 bases and J by 3 bases; unmatched bases: 6. The CDR3 has 15 amino acids. CDR3 nucleotide sequence: TGTGCCAGCCAAGGACAGGGGGCTAACAATCAGCCCCAGCATTTT. Amino acids: CASQGQGANNQPQHF.

The V and J genes are TRBV5-5 and TRBJ2-1; D is possibly TRBD1 or TRBD2 (5 bases each). V lost 0 bases and J 7 bases, leaving 23 bases between the germline ends. CDR1 SGHKS and CDR2 YYEKEE come from the germline V gene (reference sequence). CDR3 length: 18 amino acids. The CDR3 loop is CASSLAWFRDPRRNEQFF. Written as DNA, the CDR3 is TGTGCCAGCAGCTTGGCCTGGTTCCGGGACCCCCGGAGAAATGAGCAGTTCTTC.

This rearrangement joins TRBV29-1 to TRBJ1-6, with 7 bases fitting TRBD1. Germline CDR1 is SQVTM and CDR2 is ANQGSEA. The ends lost 6 bases at V and 7 bases at J; junction bases unmatched: 3. The CDR3 has 12 residues. The CDR3 protein is CSVTTGNSPLHF. DNA of the CDR3: TGCAGCGTGACGACAGGGAATTCACCCCTCCACTTT.

The chain joins TRBV5-1 to TRBJ2-6, with 9 bases lining up with TRBD1. The CDR3 sequence is 17 residues long. After removal of 0 bases from V and 1 base from J, the junction contained 2 bases not matched to a gene. The germline V gene encodes CDR1 SGHRS and CDR2 YFSETQ. The CDR3 spells CASSLAQGASGANVLTF. The DNA for the CDR3 is TGCGCCAGCAGCTTGGCACAGGGGGCTTCTGGGGCCAACGTCCTGACTTTC.

V is TRBV19 and J is TRBJ2-7; 10 positions match TRBD2. The CDR3 is 19 amino acids. Germline V gene lookup returns CDR1 LNHDA and CDR2 SQIVND (reference sequence). The trim removed 3 bases at V and 1 base at J, leaving 15 bases unmatched. CDR3 in DNA: TGTGCCAGTAGTATGGGGGTAGCGGGAGGTTTTAGGGATTCCTACGAGCAGTACTTC. Translating it yields CASSMGVAGGFRDSYEQYF.

The chain employs TRBV5-6 and TRBJ2-2, with D unresolved. Trimming took off 3 bases at V and 5 bases at J, with 5 bases between the two ends. The germline gives CDR1 SGHDT, CDR2 YYEEEE. There are 12 residues in the CDR3. The CDR3 coding sequence is TGTGCCAGCAGCTACTGGACCGGGGAGCTGTTTTTT. It translates to CASSYWTGELFF.

The chain joins TRBV19 to TRBJ1-2, with 10 bases that match TRBD1. V lost 5 bases, J lost 7 bases, and 4 bases stayed unmatched. CDR3 length equals 13 residues. Germline V lookup: CDR1 LNHDA, CDR2 SQIVND (reference sequence). CDR3 loop: CASSSRDRGGYTF. The CDR3 DNA follows: TGTGCCAGTAGTTCTCGGGACAGGGGTGGCTACACCTTC.

V gene TRBV4-2 combines with J gene TRBJ1-5; the D gene is possibly TRBD1 (5 bases). This CDR3 comprises 16 residues. Germline V lookup: CDR1 LGHNA, CDR2 YNFKEQ. Trimming shortened V by 4 bases and J by 5 bases, and 18 bases separated the two germline ends. The CDR3 here is CASSPGLGERDQPQHF. The CDR3 DNA sequence: TGTGCCAGCAGCCCAGGGTTGGGTGAGAGAGATCAGCCCCAGCATTTT.

This chain joins TRBV5-1 and TRBJ1-1, with a weak D call TRBD1 (5 bases). This CDR3 region has 14 residues. Trimming left V 0 bases short and J 8 bases short, with 14 bases between. The germline CDR1 and CDR2 sequences are SGHRS and YFSETQ. In nucleotides, the CDR3 is TGCGCCAGCAGCTTGGGGTCGGGGCCAGCGGAAGCTTTCTTT. Translation: CASSLGSGPAEAFF.

The chain combines TRBV4-3 with TRBJ1-4; D might be TRBD1 (5 bases). The CDR3 runs 16 residues. Trimming took 1 base from V and 6 from J, leaving 15 bases between them. CDR1 is LGHNA, CDR2 YSLEER, per germline. CDR3 sequence: CASSQGEARGDEKLFF. The CDR3 DNA is TGCGCCAGCAGCCAAGGGGAGGCTCGGGGCGATGAAAAACTGTTTTTT.

This clone came up a few times. The chain is built from TRBV6-5 and TRBJ1-2; 9 bases match TRBD1. V was pared by 6 bases and J by 4 bases, with 3 bases of the junction left unmatched. The CDR3 spans 13 residues. Germline CDR1 is MNHEY and CDR2 is SVGAGI. In DNA form, the CDR3 reads TGTGCCAGCAGAGCGACAGGGGGCTATGGCTACACCTTC. Protein product: CASRATGGYGYTF.

V is TRBV19 and J is TRBJ2-7; D is possibly TRBD1 (6 bases). Germline V gene lookup returns CDR1 LNHDA and CDR2 SQIVND (reference sequence). With 5 bases removed from V and 5 bases from J, the gap between germline ends came to 13 bases. The CDR3 is 13 amino acids. CDR3 protein: CASSLGAGDEQYF. CDR3 bases: TGTGCCAGTAGTCTGGGGGCGGGCGACGAGCAGTACTTC.